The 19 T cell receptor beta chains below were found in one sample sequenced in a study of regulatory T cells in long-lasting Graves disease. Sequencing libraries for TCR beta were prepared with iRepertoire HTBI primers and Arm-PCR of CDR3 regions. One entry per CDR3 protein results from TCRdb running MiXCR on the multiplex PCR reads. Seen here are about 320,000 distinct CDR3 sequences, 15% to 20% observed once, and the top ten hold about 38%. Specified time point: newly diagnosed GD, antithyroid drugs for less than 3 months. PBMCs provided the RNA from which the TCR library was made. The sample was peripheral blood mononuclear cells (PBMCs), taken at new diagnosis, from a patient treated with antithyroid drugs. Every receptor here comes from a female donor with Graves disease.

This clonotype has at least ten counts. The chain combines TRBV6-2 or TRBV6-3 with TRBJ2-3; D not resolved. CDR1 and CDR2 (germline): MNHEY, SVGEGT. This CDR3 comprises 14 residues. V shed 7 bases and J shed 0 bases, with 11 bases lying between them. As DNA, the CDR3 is TGTGCCAGCAAACTTACAGTGAGCACAGATACGCAGTATTTT. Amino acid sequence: CASKLTVSTDTQYF.

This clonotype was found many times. The CDR3 DNA reads TGCGCCAGCAGCTTGACGGGCCCTCGGGATTCACCCCTCCACTTT. Residues: CASSLTGPRDSPLHF. This chain links TRBV5-1 with TRBJ1-6; D unresolved. This CDR3 region has 15 residues. Germline lookup yields CDR1 SGHRS and CDR2 YFSETQ. V gave up 1 base and J gave up 8 bases, with 13 bases separating them.

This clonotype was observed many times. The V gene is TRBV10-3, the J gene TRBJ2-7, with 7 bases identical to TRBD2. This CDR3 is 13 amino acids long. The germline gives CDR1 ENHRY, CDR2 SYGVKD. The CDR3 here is CAAGGGSFAEQYF. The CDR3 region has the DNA TGTGCTGCAGGTGGCGGGAGCTTTGCCGAGCAGTACTTC.

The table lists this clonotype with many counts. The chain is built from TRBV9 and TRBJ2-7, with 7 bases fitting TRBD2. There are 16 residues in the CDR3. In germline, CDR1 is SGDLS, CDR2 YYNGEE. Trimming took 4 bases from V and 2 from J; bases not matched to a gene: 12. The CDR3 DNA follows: TGTGCCAGCAGCCCAAGTGGGAGGGAGGGGACCTACGAGCAGTACTTC. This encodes CASSPSGREGTYEQYF.

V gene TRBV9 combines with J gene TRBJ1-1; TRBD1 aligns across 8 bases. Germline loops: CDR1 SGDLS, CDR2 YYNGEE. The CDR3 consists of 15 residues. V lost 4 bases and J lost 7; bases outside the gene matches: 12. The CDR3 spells CASSPRDRSTSEAFF. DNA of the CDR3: TGTGCCAGCAGCCCCCGGGACAGGTCGACCAGTGAAGCTTTCTTT. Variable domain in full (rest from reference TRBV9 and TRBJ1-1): DSGVTQTPKHLITATGQRVTLRCSPRSGDLSVYWYQQSLDQGLQFLIQYYNGEERAKGNILERFSAQQFPDLHSELNLSSLELGDSALYFCASSPRDRSTSEAFFGQGTRLTVV.

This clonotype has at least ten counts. CDR3 DNA sequence: TGTGCCAGCAGTTTGGTATGGTTGAAGACCGGGGAGCTGTTTTTT. Protein sequence: CASSLVWLKTGELFF. The V call is TRBV28, the J call TRBJ2-2; D unclear. Germline V lookup: CDR1 MDHEN, CDR2 SYDVKM. The V end was cut by 3 bases, the J end by 5 bases, with 13 bases between. The CDR3 length is 15 residues.

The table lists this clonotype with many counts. The CDR3 is CAIQQGLSTDTQYF. CDR3 sequence (DNA): TGTGCCATCCAACAGGGTCTTAGCACAGATACGCAGTATTTT. The chain links TRBV10-3 to TRBJ2-3, with a possible D match to TRBD1 (6 bases). CDR1 ENHRY and CDR2 SYGVKD come from the germline V gene. The V and J ends lost 8 bases and 0 bases respectively, with 12 bases between them. This CDR3 is 14 amino acids long.

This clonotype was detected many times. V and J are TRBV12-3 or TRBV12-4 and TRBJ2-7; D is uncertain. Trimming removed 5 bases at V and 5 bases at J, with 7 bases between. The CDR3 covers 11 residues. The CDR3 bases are TGTGCCAGCAGTGCTCGTCACGAGCAGTACTTC. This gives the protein CASSARHEQYF.

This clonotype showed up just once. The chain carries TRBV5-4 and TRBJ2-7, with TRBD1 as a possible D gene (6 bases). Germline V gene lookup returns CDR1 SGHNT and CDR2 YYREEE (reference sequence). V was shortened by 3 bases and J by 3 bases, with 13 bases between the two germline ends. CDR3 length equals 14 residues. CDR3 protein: CASSSRTANYEQYF. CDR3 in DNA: TGTGCCAGCAGCTCGCGGACAGCTAACTACGAGCAGTACTTC. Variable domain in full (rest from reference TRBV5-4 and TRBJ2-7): ETGVTQSPTHLIKTRGQQVTLRCSSQSGHNTVSWYQQALGQGPQFIFQYYREEENGRGNFPPRFSGLQFPNYSSELNVNALELDDSALYLCASSSRTANYEQYFGPGTRLTVT.

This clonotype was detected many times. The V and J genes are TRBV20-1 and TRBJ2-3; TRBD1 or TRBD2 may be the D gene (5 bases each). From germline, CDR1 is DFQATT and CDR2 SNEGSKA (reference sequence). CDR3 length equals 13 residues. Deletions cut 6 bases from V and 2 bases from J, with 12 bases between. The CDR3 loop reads CSASRDHTDTQYF. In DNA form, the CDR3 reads TGCAGTGCCAGCCGGGACCACACAGATACGCAGTATTTT.

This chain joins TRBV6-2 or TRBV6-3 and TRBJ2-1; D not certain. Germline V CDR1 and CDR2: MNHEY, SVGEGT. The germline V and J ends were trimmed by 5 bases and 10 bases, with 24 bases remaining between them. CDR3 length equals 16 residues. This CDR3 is CASSEKPGPLKAEQFF. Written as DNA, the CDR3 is TGTGCCAGCAGTGAAAAACCGGGTCCCCTAAAAGCCGAGCAGTTCTTC.

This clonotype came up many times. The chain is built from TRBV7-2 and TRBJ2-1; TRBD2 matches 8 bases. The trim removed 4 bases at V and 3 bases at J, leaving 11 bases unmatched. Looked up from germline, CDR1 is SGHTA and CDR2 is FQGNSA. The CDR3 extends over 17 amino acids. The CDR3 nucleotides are TGTGCCAGCAGCTCCGAAGGGGGGGGACTAGGCTACAATGAGCAGTTCTTC. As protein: CASSSEGGGLGYNEQFF.

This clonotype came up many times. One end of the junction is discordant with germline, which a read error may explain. The CDR3 DNA follows: TGCGCCAGCAGCCTACCCGGGACTAGCGGGAGCCATGAGCAGTTCTTC. Amino acids: CASSLPGTSGSHEQFF. The V gene is TRBV9, the J gene TRBJ2-1; 14 nucleotides line up with TRBD2. Looked up from germline, CDR1 is SGDLS and CDR2 is YYNGEE. This CDR3 is 16 amino acids long.

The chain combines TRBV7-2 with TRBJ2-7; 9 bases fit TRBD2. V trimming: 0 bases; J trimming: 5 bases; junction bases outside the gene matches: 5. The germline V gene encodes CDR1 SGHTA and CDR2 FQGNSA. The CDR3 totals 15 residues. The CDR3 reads CASSLARTSGHEQYF. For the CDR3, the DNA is TGTGCCAGCAGCTTAGCGCGAACTAGCGGGCACGAGCAGTACTTC.

The CDR3 here is CASRGDREVGETQYF. The CDR3 DNA reads as TGTGCCAGCAGGGGGGACAGGGAAGTGGGGGAGACCCAGTACTTC. This chain uses TRBV27 with TRBJ2-5, with 9 nucleotides matching TRBD1. Germline V CDR1 and CDR2: MNHEY, SMNVEV (reference sequence). After removal of 6 bases from V and 5 bases from J, the junction contained 10 bases not matched to a gene. The CDR3 has 15 residues.

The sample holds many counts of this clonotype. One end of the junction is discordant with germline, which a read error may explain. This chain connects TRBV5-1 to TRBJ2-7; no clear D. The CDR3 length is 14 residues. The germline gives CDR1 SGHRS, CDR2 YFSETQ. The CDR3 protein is CASRAPGASYEQYF. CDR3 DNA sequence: TGTGCCAGCAGAGCGCCGGGCGCGAGCTACGAGCAGTACTTC.

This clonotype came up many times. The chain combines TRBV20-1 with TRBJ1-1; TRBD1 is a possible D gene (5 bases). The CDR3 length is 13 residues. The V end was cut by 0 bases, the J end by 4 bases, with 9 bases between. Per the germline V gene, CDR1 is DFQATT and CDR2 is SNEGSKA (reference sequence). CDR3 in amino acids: CSAREGTSTEAFF. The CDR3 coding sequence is TGCAGTGCTAGAGAGGGGACCTCCACTGAAGCTTTCTTT.

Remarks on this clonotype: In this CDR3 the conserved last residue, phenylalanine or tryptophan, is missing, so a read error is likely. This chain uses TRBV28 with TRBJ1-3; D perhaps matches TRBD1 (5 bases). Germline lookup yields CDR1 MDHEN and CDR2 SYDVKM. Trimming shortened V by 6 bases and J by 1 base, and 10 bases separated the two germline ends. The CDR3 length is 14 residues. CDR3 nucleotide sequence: TGTGCCAGCAGGGGACCGATATCTGGAAACACCATATATCTT. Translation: CASRGPISGNTIYL.

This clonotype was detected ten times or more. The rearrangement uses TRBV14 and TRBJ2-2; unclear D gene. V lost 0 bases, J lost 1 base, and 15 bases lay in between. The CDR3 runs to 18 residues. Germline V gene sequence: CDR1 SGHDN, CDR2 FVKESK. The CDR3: CASSQETVFRQNTGELFF. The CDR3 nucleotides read TGTGCCAGCAGCCAAGAGACGGTGTTTAGACAGAACACCGGGGAGCTGTTTTTT.